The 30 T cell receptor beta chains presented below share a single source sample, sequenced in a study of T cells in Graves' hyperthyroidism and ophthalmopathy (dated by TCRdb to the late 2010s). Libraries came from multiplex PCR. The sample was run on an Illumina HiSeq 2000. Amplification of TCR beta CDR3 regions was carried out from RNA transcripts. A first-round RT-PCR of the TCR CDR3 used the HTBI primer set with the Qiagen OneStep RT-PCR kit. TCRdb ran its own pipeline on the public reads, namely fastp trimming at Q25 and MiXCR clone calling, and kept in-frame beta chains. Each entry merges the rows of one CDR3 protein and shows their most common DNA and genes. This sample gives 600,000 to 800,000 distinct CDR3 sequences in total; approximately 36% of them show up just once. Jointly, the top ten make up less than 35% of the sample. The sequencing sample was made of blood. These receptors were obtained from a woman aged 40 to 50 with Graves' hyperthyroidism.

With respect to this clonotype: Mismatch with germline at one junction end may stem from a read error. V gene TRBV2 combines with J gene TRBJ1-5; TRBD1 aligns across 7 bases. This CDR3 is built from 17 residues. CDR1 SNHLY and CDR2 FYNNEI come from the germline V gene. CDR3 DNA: TGTGCCAGCAGTCAAGCACAGGGGCCCTGGGTTGATCAGCCCCAGCATTTT. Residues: CASSQAQGPWVDQPQHF.

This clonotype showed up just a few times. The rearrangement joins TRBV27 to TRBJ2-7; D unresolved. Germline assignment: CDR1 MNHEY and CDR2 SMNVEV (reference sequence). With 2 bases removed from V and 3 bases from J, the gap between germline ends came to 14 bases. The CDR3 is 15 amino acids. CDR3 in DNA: TGTGCCAGCAGTTTAGGACCCGGGTGGCACTACGAGCAGTACTTC. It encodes CASSLGPGWHYEQYF.

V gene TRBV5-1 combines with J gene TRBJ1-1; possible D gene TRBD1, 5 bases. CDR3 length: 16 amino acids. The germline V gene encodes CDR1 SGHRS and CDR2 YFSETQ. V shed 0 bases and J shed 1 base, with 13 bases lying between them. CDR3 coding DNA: TGCGCCAGCAGCTTGGCTTGGGGGTTCGCGAACACTGAAGCTTTCTTT. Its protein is CASSLAWGFANTEAFF.

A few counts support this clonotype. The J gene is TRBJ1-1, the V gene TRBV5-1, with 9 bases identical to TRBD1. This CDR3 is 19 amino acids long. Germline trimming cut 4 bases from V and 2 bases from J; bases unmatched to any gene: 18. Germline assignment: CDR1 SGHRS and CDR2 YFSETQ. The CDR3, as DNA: TGCGCCAGCAGCCCTAGGACAGGGGCGAGAAAGGGAGGTAACACTGAAGCTTTCTTT. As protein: CASSPRTGARKGGNTEAFF.

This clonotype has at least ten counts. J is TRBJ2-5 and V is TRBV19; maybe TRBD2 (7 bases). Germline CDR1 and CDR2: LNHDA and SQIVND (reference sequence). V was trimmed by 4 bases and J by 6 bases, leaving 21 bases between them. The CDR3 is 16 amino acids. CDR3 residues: CASSRPGLTGAKTQYF. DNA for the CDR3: TGTGCCAGTAGTAGACCGGGACTAACGGGGGCAAAGACCCAGTACTTC. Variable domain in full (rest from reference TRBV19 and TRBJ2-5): DGGITQSPKYLFRKEGQNVTLSCEQNLNHDAMYWYRQDPGQGLRLIYYSQIVNDFQKGDIAEGYSVSREKKESFPLTVTSAQKNPTAFYLCASSRPGLTGAKTQYFGPGTRLLVL.

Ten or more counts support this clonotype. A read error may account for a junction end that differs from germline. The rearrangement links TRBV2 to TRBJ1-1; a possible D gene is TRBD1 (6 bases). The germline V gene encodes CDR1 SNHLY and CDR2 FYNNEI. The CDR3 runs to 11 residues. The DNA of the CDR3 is TGTGCCAGCAGTGATAACAGGGCGCGGGCCTTT. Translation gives CASSDNRARAF.

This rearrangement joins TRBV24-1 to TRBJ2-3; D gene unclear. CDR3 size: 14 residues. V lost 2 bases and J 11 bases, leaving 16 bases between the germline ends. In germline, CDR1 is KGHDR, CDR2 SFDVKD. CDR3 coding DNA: TGTGCCACCAGTGATTCGGACGCGGCTCGAGAGCAGTATTTT. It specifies CATSDSDAAREQYF.

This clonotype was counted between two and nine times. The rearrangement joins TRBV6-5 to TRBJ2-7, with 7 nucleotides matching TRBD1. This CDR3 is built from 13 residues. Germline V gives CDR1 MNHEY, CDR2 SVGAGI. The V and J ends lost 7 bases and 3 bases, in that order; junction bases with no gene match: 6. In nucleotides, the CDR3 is TGTGCCAGCAACTCGAGACAGGGCTACGAGCAGTACTTC. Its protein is CASNSRQGYEQYF.

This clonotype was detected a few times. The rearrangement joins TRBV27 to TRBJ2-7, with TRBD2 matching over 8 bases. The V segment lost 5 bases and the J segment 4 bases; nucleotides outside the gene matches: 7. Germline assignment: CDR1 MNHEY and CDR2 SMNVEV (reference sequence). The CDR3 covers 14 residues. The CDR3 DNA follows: TGTGCCAGCAGTCCACGGGGGGGGCGATACGAGCAGTACTTC. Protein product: CASSPRGGRYEQYF.

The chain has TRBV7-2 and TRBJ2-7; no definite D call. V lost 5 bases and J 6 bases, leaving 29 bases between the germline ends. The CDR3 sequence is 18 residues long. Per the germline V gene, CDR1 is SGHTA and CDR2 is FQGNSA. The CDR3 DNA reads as TGTGCCAGCAGCCCAACACACTTGGCAGGTCACACACCTCCCGAGCAGTACTTC. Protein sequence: CASSPTHLAGHTPPEQYF.

The CDR3, as DNA: TGTGCCACCAGTGGTAGTAGGTACACTGAAGCTTTCTTT. Protein sequence: CATSGSRYTEAFF. The V and J genes are TRBV24-1 and TRBJ1-1; the D is unclear. CDR1 KGHDR and CDR2 SFDVKD come from the germline V gene. This CDR3 comprises 13 residues. The V gene lost 5 bases and the J gene lost 3 bases, with 9 bases spanning the gap.

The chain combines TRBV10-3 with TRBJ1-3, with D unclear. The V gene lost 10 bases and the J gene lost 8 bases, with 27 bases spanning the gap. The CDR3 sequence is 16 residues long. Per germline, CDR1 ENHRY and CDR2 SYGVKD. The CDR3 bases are TGTGCCAGCAGGCCGTCCCGATCCTCGGTCGGAGACACCATATATTTT. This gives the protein CASRPSRSSVGDTIYF.

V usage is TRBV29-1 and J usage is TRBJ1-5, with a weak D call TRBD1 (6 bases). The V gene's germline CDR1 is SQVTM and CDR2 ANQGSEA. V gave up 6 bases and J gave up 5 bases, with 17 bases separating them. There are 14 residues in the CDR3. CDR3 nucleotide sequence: TGCAGCGTCGTGAAGGGGGGCGCGGATCAGCCCCAGCATTTT. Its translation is CSVVKGGADQPQHF.

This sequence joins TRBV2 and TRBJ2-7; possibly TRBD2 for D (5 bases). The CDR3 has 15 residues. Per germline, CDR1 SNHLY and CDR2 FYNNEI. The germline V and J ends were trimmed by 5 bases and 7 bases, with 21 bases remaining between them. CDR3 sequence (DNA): TGTGCCAGCAGTTTTCTCCCGGGATATGGGCGGGAGCAGTACTTC. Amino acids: CASSFLPGYGREQYF.

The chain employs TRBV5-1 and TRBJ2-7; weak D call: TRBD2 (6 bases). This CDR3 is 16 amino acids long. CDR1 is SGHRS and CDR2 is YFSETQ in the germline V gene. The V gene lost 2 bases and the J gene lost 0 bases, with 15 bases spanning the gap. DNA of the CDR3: TGCGCCAGCAGCTTTAATAGCGGAGACCCCTCCTACGAGCAGTACTTC. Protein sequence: CASSFNSGDPSYEQYF.

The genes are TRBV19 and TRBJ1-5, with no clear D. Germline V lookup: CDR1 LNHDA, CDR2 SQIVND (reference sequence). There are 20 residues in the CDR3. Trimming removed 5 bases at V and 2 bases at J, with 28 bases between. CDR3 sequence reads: CASSHPGSVPSLGGNQPQHF. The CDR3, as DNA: TGTGCCAGTAGTCACCCAGGATCGGTTCCGTCTCTCGGGGGCAATCAGCCCCAGCATTTT.

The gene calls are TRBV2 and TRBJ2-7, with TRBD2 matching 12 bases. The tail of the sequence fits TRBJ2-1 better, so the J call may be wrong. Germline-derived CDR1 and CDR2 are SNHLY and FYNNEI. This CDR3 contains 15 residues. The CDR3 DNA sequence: TGTGCCAGCAGTCACTCTAGCGGGAGGGCCGTTGAGCAGTTCTTC. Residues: CASSHSSGRAVEQFF.

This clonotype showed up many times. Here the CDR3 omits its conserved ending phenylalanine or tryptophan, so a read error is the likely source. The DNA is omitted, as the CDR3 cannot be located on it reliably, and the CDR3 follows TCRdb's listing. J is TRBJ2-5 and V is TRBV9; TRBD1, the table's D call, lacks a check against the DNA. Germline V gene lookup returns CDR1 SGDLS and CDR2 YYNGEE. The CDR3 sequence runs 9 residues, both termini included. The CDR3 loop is CASSVEGTG.

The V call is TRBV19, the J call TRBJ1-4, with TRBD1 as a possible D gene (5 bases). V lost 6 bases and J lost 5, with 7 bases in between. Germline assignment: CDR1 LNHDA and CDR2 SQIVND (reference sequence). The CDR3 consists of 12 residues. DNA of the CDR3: TGTGCCAGTAGGCGACAGAATGAAAAACTGTTTTTT. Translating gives CASRRQNEKLFF.

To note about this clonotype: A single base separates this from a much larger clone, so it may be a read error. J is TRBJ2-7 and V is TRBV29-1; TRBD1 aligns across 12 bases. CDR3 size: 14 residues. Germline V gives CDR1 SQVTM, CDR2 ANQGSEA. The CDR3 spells CSVVPGTGGNEKYF. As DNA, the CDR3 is TGCAGCGTTGTACCCGGGACAGGGGGCAACGAGAAGTACTTC.

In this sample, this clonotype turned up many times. CDR3 in DNA: TGTGCCAGCAGCTTAGGCGGGACGCGGAAGAACACCGGGGAGCTGTTTTTT. Protein product: CASSLGGTRKNTGELFF. The V and J genes are TRBV7-8 and TRBJ2-2, with D possibly being TRBD2 (6 bases). Trimming stripped 1 base from V and 1 base from J, with 13 bases between. CDR1 is SGHVS and CDR2 is FQNEAQ in the germline V gene. The CDR3 loop spans 17 amino acids.

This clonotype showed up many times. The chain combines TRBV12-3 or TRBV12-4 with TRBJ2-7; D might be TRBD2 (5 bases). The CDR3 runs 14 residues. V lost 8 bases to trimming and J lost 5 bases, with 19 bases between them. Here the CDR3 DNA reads TGTGCCAGCGGGTTTTCGACCGGGGTCGACGAGCAGTACTTC. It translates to CASGFSTGVDEQYF.

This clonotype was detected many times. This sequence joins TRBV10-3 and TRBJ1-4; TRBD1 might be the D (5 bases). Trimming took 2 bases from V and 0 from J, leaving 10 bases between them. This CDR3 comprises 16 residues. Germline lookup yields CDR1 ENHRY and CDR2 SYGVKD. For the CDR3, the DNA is TGTGCCATCAGTGAGCCCGGGGGAGCAACTAATGAAAAACTGTTTTTT. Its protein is CAISEPGGATNEKLFF.

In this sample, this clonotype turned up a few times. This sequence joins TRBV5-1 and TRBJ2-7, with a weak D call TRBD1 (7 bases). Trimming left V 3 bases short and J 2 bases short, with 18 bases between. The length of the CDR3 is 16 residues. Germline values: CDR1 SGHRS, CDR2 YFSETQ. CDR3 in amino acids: CASSSTGRTVPYEQYF. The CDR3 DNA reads TGCGCCAGCAGCTCGACAGGGAGGACCGTCCCCTACGAGCAGTACTTC.

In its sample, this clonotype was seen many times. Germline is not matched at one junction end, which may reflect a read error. For the CDR3, the DNA is TGTGCCAGCAGCTTGGCGGCCGCGAACACTGAAGCTTTCTTT. Translating it yields CASSLAAANTEAFF. This chain uses TRBV5-1 with TRBJ1-1; no definite D call. The CDR3 length is 14 residues. Germline V CDR1 and CDR2: SGHRS, YFSETQ.

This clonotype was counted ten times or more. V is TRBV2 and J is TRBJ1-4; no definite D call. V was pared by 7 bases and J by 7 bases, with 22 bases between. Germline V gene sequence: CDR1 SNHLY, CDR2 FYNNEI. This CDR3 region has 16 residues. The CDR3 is CASTLNLREIGEKLFF. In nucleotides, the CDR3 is TGTGCCAGCACCCTCAACCTGAGGGAGATCGGTGAAAAACTGTTTTTT.

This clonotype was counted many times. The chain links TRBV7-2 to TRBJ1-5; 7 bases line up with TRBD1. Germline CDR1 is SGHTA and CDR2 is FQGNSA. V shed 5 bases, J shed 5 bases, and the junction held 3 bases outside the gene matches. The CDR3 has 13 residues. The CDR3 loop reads CASSRQGYQPQHF. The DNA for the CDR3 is TGTGCCAGCAGCCGACAGGGATATCAGCCCCAGCATTTT.

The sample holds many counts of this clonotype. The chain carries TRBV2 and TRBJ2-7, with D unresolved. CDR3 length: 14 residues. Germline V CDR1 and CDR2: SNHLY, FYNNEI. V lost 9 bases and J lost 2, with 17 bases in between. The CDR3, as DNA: TGTGCCAGAGGCCCAATGTCCGGAACCTACGAGCAGTACTTC. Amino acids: CARGPMSGTYEQYF. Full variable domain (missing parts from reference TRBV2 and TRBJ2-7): EPEVTQTPSHQVTQMGQEVILRCVPISNHLYFYWYRQILGQKVEFLVSFYNNEISEKSEIFDDQFSVERPDGSNFTLKIRSTKLEDSAMYFCARGPMSGTYEQYFGPGTRLTVT.

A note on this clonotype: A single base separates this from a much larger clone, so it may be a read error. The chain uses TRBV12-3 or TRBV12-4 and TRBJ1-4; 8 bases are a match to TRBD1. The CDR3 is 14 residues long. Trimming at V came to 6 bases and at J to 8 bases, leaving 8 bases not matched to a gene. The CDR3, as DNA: TGTGCCAGCAGCCCACGGACAGGGACCGAAAAACTGTTTTTT. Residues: CASSPRTGTEKLFF.

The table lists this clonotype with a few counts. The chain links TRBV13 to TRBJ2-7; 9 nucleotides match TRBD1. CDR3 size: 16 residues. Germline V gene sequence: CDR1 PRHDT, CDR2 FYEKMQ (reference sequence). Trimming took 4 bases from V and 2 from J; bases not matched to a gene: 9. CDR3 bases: TGTGCCAGCAGCTCAAACCGGGACAGGGTCACCTACGAGCAGTACTTC. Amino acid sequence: CASSSNRDRVTYEQYF.